This note documents a single T cell receptor (beta chain) sequence. These data come from a study of patients and donors after allogeneic stem cell transplantation. MiXCR, applied by TCRdb to the RT-PCR reads, yields one record per CDR3 protein. Of approximately 29,000 distinct CDR3 sequences listed, 37% are singletons. The CDR3 runs 15 residues. CDR1 is SGDLS and CDR2 is YYNGEE in the germline V gene. Trimming pared 4 bases from V and 3 bases from J, leaving 16 bases between. Sequenced sample: blood, either unsorted or a sorted T cell fraction (not recorded which). This sequence originates from a human donor who was either an allogeneic HSCT recipient or a stem cell or donor lymphocyte infusion donor (not recorded which). It is not recorded whose cells these are; they may come from a transplant donor. The chain couples TRBV9 to TRBJ1-1; D is unresolved. The CDR3 DNA is TGTGCCAGCAGCCCCTTGCCCCAGCCCGACACTGAAGCTTTCTTT. It codes for CASSPLPQPDTEAFF. Variable domain in full (rest from reference TRBV9 and TRBJ1-1): DSGVTQTPKHLITATGQRVTLRCSPRSGDLSVYWYQQSLDQGLQFLIQYYNGEERAKGNILERFSAQQFPDLHSELNLSSLELGDSALYFCASSPLPQPDTEAFFGQGTRLTVV.